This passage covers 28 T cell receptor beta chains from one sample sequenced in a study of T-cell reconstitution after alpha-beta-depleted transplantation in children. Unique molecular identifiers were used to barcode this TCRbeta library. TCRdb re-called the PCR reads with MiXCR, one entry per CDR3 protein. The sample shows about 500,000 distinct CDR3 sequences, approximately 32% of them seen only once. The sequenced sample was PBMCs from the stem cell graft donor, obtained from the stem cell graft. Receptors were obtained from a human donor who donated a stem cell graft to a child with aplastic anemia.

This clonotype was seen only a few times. CDR3 sequence reads: CASSLALGLAKNIQYF. CDR3 sequence (DNA): TGTGCCAGCAGCTTAGCGCTCGGGCTAGCCAAAAACATTCAGTACTTC. V and J are TRBV7-2 and TRBJ2-4; no definite D call. V lost 0 bases to trimming and J lost 0 bases, with 9 bases between them. The CDR3 spans 16 residues. In germline, CDR1 is SGHTA, CDR2 FQGNSA.

CDR3 region: CATSAGIRLGRTDTQYF. CDR3 coding DNA: TGTGCCACCAGTGCCGGGATTAGACTAGGCCGGACAGATACGCAGTATTTT. The rearrangement links TRBV24-1 to TRBJ2-3; a weak D match, TRBD2 (6 bases). Trimming removed 5 bases from V and 3 bases from J, with 20 bases in between. There are 17 residues in the CDR3. Germline V lookup: CDR1 KGHDR, CDR2 SFDVKD.

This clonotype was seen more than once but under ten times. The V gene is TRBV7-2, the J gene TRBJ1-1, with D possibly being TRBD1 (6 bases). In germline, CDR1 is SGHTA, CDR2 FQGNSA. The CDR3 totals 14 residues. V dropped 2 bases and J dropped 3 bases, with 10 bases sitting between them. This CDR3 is CASSLPGAYTEAFF. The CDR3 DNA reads TGTGCCAGCAGCTTACCGGGGGCTTACACTGAAGCTTTCTTT. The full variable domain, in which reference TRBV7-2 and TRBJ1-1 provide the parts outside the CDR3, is GAGVSQSPSNKVTEKGKDVELRCDPISGHTALYWYRQSLGQGLEFLIYFQGNSAPDKSGLPSDRFSAERTGGSVSTLTIQRTQQEDSAVYLCASSLPGAYTEAFFGQGTRLTVV.

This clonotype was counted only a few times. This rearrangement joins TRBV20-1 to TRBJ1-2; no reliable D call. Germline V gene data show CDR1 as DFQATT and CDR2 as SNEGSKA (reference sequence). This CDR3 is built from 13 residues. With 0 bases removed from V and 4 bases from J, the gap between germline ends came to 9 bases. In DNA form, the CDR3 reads TGCAGTGCTAGAGACCCTCCCCGCTATGGCTACACCTTC. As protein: CSARDPPRYGYTF.

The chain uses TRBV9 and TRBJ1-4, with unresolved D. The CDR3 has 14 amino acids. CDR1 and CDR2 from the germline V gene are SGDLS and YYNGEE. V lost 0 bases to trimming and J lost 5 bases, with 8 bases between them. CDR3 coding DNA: TGTGCCAGCAGCGTAGGCGCTTCAAATGAAAAACTGTTTTTT. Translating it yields CASSVGASNEKLFF. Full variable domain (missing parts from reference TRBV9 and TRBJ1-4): DSGVTQTPKHLITATGQRVTLRCSPRSGDLSVYWYQQSLDQGLQFLIQYYNGEERAKGNILERFSAQQFPDLHSELNLSSLELGDSALYFCASSVGASNEKLFFGSGTQLSVL.

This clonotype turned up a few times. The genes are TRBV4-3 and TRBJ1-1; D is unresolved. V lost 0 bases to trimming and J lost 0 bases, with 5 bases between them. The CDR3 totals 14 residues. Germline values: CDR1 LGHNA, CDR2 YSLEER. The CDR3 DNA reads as TGCGCCAGCAGCCAAGATGTAATGAACACTGAAGCTTTCTTT. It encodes CASSQDVMNTEAFF.

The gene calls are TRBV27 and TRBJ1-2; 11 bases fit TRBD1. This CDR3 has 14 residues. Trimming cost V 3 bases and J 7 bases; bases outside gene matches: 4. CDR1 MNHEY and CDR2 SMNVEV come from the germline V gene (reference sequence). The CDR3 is CASSLDRGQGGYTF. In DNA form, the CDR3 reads TGTGCCAGCAGTTTGGACAGGGGGCAGGGTGGCTACACCTTC.

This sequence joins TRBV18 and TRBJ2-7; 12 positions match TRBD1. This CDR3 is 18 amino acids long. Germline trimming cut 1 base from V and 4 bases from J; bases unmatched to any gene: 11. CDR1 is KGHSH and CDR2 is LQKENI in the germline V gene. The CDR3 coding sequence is TGTGCCAGCTCACCACTCGGGACAGGGGGCAGTTTTTTGTACGAGCAGTACTTC. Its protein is CASSPLGTGGSFLYEQYF.

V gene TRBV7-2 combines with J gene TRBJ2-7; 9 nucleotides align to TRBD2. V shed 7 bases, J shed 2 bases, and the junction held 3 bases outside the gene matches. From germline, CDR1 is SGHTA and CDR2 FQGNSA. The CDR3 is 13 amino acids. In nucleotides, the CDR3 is TGTGCCAGCAAGGGGACTAGCCCCTACGAGCAGTACTTC. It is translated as CASKGTSPYEQYF.

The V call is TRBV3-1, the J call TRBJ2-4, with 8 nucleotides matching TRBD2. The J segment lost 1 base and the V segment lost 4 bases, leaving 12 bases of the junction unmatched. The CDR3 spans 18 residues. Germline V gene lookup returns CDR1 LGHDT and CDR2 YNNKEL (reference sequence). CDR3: CASSPLKGGGGAKNIQYF. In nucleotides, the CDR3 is TGTGCCAGCAGCCCCTTGAAGGGTGGCGGGGGGGCCAAAAACATTCAGTACTTC. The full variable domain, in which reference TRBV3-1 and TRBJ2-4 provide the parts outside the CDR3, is DTAVSQTPKYLVTQMGNDKSIKCEQNLGHDTMYWYKQDSKKFLKIMFSYNNKELIINETVPNRFSPKSPDKAHLNLHINSLELGDSAVYFCASSPLKGGGGAKNIQYFGAGTRLSVL.

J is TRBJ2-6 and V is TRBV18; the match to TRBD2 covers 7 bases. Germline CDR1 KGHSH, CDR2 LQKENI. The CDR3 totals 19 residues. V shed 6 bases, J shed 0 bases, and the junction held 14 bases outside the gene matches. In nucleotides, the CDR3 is TGTGCCAGCTCGCTCTACGGACTAGTCGATTACTCTGGGGCCAACGTCCTGACTTTC. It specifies CASSLYGLVDYSGANVLTF.

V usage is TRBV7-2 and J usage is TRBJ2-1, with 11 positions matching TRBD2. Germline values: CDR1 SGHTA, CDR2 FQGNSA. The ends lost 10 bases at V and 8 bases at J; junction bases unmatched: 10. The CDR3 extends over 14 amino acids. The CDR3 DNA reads TGTGCCACCAGGGTAGCGGGAGGGCCCTATGAGCAGTTCTTC. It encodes CATRVAGGPYEQFF.

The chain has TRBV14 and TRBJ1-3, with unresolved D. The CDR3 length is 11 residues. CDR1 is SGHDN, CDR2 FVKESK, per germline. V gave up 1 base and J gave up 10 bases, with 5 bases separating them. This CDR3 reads CASSQGGTIYF. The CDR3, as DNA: TGTGCCAGCAGCCAAGGCGGTACCATATATTTT.

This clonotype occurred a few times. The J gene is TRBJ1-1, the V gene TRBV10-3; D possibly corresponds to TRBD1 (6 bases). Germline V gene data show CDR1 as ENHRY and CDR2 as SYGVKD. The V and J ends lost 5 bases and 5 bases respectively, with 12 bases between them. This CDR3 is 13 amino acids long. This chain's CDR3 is CAISPGRGTEAFF. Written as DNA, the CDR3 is TGTGCCATCAGTCCAGGGAGGGGGACTGAAGCTTTCTTT.

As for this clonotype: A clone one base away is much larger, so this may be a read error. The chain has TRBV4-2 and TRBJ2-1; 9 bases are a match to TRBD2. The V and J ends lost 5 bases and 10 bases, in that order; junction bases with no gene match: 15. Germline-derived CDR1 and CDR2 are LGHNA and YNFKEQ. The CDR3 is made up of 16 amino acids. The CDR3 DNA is TGTGCCAGCAGCGGCGGGGTCGGGCTAGCGGGATCAGAGCAGTTCTTC. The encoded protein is CASSGGVGLAGSEQFF.

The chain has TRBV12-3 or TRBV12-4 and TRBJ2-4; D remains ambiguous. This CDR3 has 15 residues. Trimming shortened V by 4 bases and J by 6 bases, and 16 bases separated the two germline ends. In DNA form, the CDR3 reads TGTGCCAGCAGTTATCAAGGGCTTGTCGGAAACATTCAGTACTTC. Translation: CASSYQGLVGNIQYF.

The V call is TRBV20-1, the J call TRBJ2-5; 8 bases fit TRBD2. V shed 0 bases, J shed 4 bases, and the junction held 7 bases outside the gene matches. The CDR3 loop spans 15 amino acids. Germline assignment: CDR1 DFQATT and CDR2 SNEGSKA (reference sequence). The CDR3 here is CSARDGGRQIETQYF. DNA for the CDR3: TGCAGTGCTAGAGATGGCGGGAGGCAAATAGAGACCCAGTACTTC.

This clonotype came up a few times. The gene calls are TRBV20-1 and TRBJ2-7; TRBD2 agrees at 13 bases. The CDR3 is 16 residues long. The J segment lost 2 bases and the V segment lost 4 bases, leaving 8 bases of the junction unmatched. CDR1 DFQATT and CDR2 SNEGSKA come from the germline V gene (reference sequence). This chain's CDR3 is CSAKGTSGIWAYEQYF. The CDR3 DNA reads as TGCAGTGCTAAAGGGACTAGCGGGATCTGGGCCTACGAGCAGTACTTC.

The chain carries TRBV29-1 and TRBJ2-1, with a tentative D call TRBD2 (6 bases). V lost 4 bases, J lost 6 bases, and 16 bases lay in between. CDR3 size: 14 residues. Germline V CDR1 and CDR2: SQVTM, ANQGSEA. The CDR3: CSVGRGTRGNEQFF. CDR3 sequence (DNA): TGCAGCGTTGGACGTGGGACTCGGGGCAATGAGCAGTTCTTC.

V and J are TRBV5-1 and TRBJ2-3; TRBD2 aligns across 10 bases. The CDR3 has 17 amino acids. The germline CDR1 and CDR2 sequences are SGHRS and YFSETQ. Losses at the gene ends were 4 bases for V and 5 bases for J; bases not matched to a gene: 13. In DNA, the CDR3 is TGCGCCAGCAGCCTGGAGTGGATAGCGGGAGGTGGAGATACGCAGTATTTT. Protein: CASSLEWIAGGGDTQYF. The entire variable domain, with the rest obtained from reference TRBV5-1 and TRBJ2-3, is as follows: KAGVTQTPRYLIKTRGQQVTLSCSPISGHRSVSWYQQTPGQGLQFLFEYFSETQRNKGNFPGRFSGRQFSNSRSEMNVSTLELGDSALYLCASSLEWIAGGGDTQYFGPGTRLTVL.

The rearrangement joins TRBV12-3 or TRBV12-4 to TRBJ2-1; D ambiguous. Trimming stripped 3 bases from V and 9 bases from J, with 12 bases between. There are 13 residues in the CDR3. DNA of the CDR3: TGTGCCAGCAGTTTCCCGCCCCCATCTGAGCAGTTCTTC. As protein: CASSFPPPSEQFF.

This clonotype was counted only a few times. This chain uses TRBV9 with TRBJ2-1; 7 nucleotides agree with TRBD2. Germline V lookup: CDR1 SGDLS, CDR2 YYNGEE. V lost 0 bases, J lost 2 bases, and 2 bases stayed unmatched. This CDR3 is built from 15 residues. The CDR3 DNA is TGTGCCAGCAGCGTAGGCCTAGCGGCCTACAATGAGCAGTTCTTC. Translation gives CASSVGLAAYNEQFF.

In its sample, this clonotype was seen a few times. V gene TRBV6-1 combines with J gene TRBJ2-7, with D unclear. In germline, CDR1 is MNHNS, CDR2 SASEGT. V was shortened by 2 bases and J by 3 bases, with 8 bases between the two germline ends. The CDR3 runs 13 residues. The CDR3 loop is CASSETIGYEQYF. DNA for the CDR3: TGTGCCAGCAGTGAAACAATAGGCTACGAGCAGTACTTC.

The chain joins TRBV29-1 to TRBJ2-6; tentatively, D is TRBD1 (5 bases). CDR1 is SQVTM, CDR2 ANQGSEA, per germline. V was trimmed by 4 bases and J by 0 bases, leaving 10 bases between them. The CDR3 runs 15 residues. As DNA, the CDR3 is TGCAGCGTTGGGGGCCCGTACTCTGGGGCCAACGTCCTGACTTTC. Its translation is CSVGGPYSGANVLTF.

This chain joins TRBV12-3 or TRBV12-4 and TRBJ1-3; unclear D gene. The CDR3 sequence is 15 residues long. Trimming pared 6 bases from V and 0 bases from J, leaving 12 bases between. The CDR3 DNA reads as TGTGCCAGCAGGGCGGACGTCCTCTCTGGAAACACCATATATTTT. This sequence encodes CASRADVLSGNTIYF.

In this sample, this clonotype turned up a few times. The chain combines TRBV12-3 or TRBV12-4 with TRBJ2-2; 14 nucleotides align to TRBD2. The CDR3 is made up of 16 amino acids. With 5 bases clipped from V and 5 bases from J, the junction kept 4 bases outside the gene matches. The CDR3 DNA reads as TGTGCCAGCAGTACCCGACTAGCGGGAGGGACCGGGGAGCTGTTTTTT. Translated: CASSTRLAGGTGELFF.

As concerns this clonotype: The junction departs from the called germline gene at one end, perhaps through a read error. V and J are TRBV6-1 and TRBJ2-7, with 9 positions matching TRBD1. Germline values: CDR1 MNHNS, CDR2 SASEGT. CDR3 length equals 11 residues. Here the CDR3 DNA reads TGTGCCAGCCACACGGGACAGGGAATTTATTTC. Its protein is CASHTGQGIYF.

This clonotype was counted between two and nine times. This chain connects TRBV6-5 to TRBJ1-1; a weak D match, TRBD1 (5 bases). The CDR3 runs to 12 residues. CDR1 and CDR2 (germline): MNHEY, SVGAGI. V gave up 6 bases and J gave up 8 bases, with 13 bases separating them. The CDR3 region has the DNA TGTGCCAGCAGAGTCCCCACAGGAGAAGCTTTCTTT. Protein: CASRVPTGEAFF.